This T cell receptor beta chain was sequenced for a study of regulatory T cells in long-lasting Graves disease. Noted time point: newly diagnosed GD, antithyroid drugs for less than 3 months. After RNA was extracted from PBMCs, the TCR library was made from it. Overall study results and limits: Persistent Graves' patients possessed reduced TCR diversity relative to recently diagnosed ones.

Researchers made TCR beta libraries by using iRepertoire HTBI primers and running Arm-PCR on CDR3 regions. TCRdb reprocessed the multiplex PCR reads via MiXCR and lists one record per CDR3 protein. The data hold 400,000 to 550,000 distinct CDR3 sequences, with over 15% observed a single time. Only a few counts were recorded for this clonotype. Its target is unknown. The J segment lost 10 bases and the V segment lost 7 bases, leaving 6 bases of the junction unmatched. Germline values: CDR1 MNHNS, CDR2 SASEGT. The CDR3 is 12 amino acids. These data are also associated with another study on T cells in Graves' hyperthyroidism and ophthalmopathy. Per that paper: Patients aged 18 to 65 had newly diagnosed hyperthyroidism lasting under 2 months. The HTBI primer set served for first-round RT-PCR of the TCR CDR3. Most clonotypes expanded in thyroid above 0.001 were likewise present in blood.

Sequenced here: peripheral blood mononuclear cells (PBMCs), sampled at new diagnosis, from a patient treated with antithyroid drugs. The sequence came from a woman aged 18-29 years with Graves disease. The rearrangement uses TRBV6-1 and TRBJ2-7, with 11 bases identical to TRBD1. The CDR3 loop is CASKGTGGNQYF. For the CDR3, the DNA is TGTGCCAGCAAGGGGACAGGGGGGAACCAGTACTTC.